Presented here are 16 T cell receptor beta chains from one specimen sequenced in a study of CD8 T cells in Susac syndrome (dated by TCRdb to the late 2010s). Preparation of the library involved the immunoSEQ multiplex PCR assay. RNA was extracted using the RNeasy kit, and roughly 0.45 to 1 microgram was reverse transcribed with random hexamers. The public sequencing data were trimmed at Q25 with fastp and processed into clonotypes with MiXCR by TCRdb, which kept only in-frame beta chains. One record per CDR3 amino acid sequence lists the most common genes and DNA. Counted in this sample were roughly 190,000 distinct CDR3 sequences; around 95% of them appeared once. The ten largest clones capture 0.075% to 0.1% of the sample. The sequenced material came from CD4+ T cells from PBMCs. Receptors were obtained from a human donor with Susac syndrome.

The chain is built from TRBV4-1 and TRBJ2-1; TRBD2 agrees at 7 bases. Germline V CDR1 and CDR2: MGHRA, YSYEKL. Losses at the gene ends were 4 bases for V and 2 bases for J; bases not matched to a gene: 8. The CDR3 is 16 residues long. The CDR3 protein is CASSPLYGGTYNEQFF. In nucleotides, the CDR3 is TGCGCCAGCAGCCCCCTGTACGGGGGGACCTACAATGAGCAGTTCTTC.

This clonotype was observed once. The chain joins TRBV30 to TRBJ1-4; TRBD1 agrees at 7 bases. The V and J ends lost 2 bases and 6 bases, in that order; junction bases with no gene match: 6. CDR1 is GTSNPN, CDR2 SVGIG, per germline (reference sequence). This CDR3 comprises 14 residues. DNA for the CDR3: TGTGCCTGGAGTCTCGGGGGGACAGATGAAAAACTGTTTTTT. This translates into CAWSLGGTDEKLFF.

The rearrangement uses TRBV20-1 and TRBJ1-1; D gene uncertain. CDR1 and CDR2 (germline): DFQATT, SNEGSKA (reference sequence). Trimming stripped 5 bases from V and 3 bases from J, with 10 bases between. The CDR3 loop spans 12 amino acids. For the CDR3, the DNA is TGCAGTGCTGCGACTTGGGACACTGAAGCTTTCTTT. This encodes CSAATWDTEAFF.

The genes are TRBV19 and TRBJ1-1, with D possibly TRBD1 on 6 matching bases. Between the trimmed V and J ends, which lost 5 bases and 1 base, there was a span of 11 bases. From germline, CDR1 is LNHDA and CDR2 SQIVND (reference sequence). The CDR3 spans 14 residues. For the CDR3, the DNA is TGTGCCAGTAGTTCGTTAGGGGGGAACACTGAAGCTTTCTTT. The encoded protein is CASSSLGGNTEAFF.

This rearrangement joins TRBV20-1 to TRBJ1-5; D gene unclear. With 0 bases removed from V and 2 bases from J, the gap between germline ends came to 8 bases. CDR1 is DFQATT, CDR2 SNEGSKA, per germline (reference sequence). This CDR3 spans 14 amino acids. The CDR3 DNA sequence: TGCAGTGCTAGAGATTGGCGGGGCAATCAGCCCCAGCATTTT. It encodes CSARDWRGNQPQHF.

The chain has TRBV11-2 and TRBJ2-3; D is perhaps TRBD2 (7 bases). Germline values: CDR1 SGHAT, CDR2 FQNNGV. Trimming pared 5 bases from V and 2 bases from J, leaving 14 bases between. The CDR3 length is 15 residues. The CDR3, as DNA: TGTGCCAGCAGCGGAAGGGGGGGGCACACAGATACGCAGTATTTT. It codes for CASSGRGGHTDTQYF.

The chain carries TRBV19 and TRBJ2-1; TRBD2 matches 13 bases. The J segment lost 12 bases and the V segment lost 3 bases, leaving 8 bases of the junction unmatched. The germline gives CDR1 LNHDA, CDR2 SQIVND (reference sequence). The length of the CDR3 is 15 residues. CDR3 DNA sequence: TGTGCCAGTAGTATGTGGACTAGCGGGGGTTCAGGGCAGTTCTTC. This gives the protein CASSMWTSGGSGQFF.

The chain couples TRBV30 to TRBJ2-3; D remains unclear. V shed 2 bases and J shed 3 bases, with 24 bases lying between them. The CDR3 is made up of 18 amino acids. Germline-derived CDR1 and CDR2 are GTSNPN and SVGIG (reference sequence). Here the CDR3 reads CAWSPLTVVSQMTDTQYF. In DNA, the CDR3 is TGTGCCTGGAGTCCTCTCACGGTGGTCTCACAAATGACAGATACGCAGTATTTT.

V gene TRBV28 combines with J gene TRBJ1-2; D uncertain. Germline V gene data show CDR1 as MDHEN and CDR2 as SYDVKM. There are 14 residues in the CDR3. The germline V and J ends were trimmed by 1 base and 4 bases, with 10 bases remaining between them. CDR3 DNA sequence: TGTGCCAGCAGTTTATACGACGGAGCCTATGGCTACACCTTC. Its protein product is CASSLYDGAYGYTF.

The rearrangement uses TRBV20-1 and TRBJ2-2; D is perhaps TRBD1 (5 bases). The CDR3 has 15 residues. Per germline, CDR1 DFQATT and CDR2 SNEGSKA (reference sequence). V was pared by 3 bases and J by 5 bases, with 16 bases between. DNA for the CDR3: TGCAGTGCTAGCGTGGTGGGGCCGGGTACCGGGGAGCTGTTTTTT. Residues: CSASVVGPGTGELFF.

V gene TRBV29-1 combines with J gene TRBJ2-6; weak D call: TRBD2 (6 bases). The germline V gene encodes CDR1 SQVTM and CDR2 ANQGSEA. V lost 4 bases, J lost 2 bases, and 9 bases lay in between. This CDR3 region has 14 residues. The CDR3 nucleotides are TGCAGCGTTGGCGGAGGGGCTGGGGCCAACGTCCTGACTTTC. Its translation is CSVGGGAGANVLTF.

The chain is built from TRBV6-4 and TRBJ1-2; no reliable D call. Trimming left V 0 bases short and J 6 bases short, with 11 bases between. Germline CDR1 reads MRHNA; CDR2 reads SNTAGT. The CDR3 sequence is 14 residues long. This CDR3 is CASSDSFRANGYTF. The CDR3 nucleotides are TGTGCCAGCAGTGACTCGTTTCGGGCGAATGGCTACACCTTC.

CDR3 protein: CASSLGDFSNQPQHF. In nucleotides, the CDR3 is TGTGCCAGCAGCTTGGGGGACTTTAGCAATCAGCCCCAGCATTTT. The chain recombines TRBV7-2 with TRBJ1-5; D possibly corresponds to TRBD1 (5 bases). CDR1 SGHTA and CDR2 FQGNSA come from the germline V gene. The CDR3 runs to 15 residues. The V end lost 3 bases, the J end lost 0 bases, and 9 bases lay between the germline ends.

The J gene is TRBJ2-2, the V gene TRBV4-2; D is unresolved. CDR3 length equals 15 residues. V dropped 2 bases and J dropped 0 bases, with 7 bases sitting between them. Germline V lookup: CDR1 LGHNA, CDR2 YNFKEQ. The CDR3: CASSQRGANTGELFF. The CDR3 DNA reads as TGTGCCAGCAGCCAACGTGGGGCGAACACCGGGGAGCTGTTTTTT.

The V call is TRBV4-2, the J call TRBJ2-1, with 10 bases matching TRBD1. This CDR3 region has 16 residues. Germline loops: CDR1 LGHNA, CDR2 YNFKEQ. J lost 9 bases, V lost 0 bases, and 8 bases had no gene match. CDR3 nucleotide sequence: TGTGCCAGCAGCCAAGACCCTGGGACAGGGGAGACTGAGCAGTTCTTC. The encoded protein is CASSQDPGTGETEQFF.

This chain uses TRBV3-1 with TRBJ2-5, with 14 bases matching TRBD2. The CDR3 is 16 residues long. CDR1 LGHDT and CDR2 YNNKEL come from the germline V gene (reference sequence). With V trimmed by 5 bases and J by 2 bases, 4 bases remained unmatched. CDR3 sequence (DNA): TGTGCCAGCAGCATACGACTAGCGGGGGGGCAAGAGACCCAGTACTTC. Translated, it gives CASSIRLAGGQETQYF.